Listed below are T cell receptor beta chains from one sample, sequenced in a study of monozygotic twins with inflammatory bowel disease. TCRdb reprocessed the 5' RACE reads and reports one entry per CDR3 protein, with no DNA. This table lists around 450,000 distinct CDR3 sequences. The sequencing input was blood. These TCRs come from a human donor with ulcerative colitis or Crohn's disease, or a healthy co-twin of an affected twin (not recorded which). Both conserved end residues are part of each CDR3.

CDR3 protein: CASSLGTSGGNEQYF
J gene: TRBJ2-7
V gene: TRBV18
CDR3 length: 15

CDR3 protein: CRVWDYDTEAFF
J gene: TRBJ1-1
V gene: TRBV29-1
CDR3 length: 12

CDR3 protein: CAISAGGGTDTQYF
J gene: TRBJ2-3
V gene: TRBV10-3
CDR3 length: 14

CDR3 protein: CSVYPTDTQYF
J gene: TRBJ2-3
V gene: TRBV29-1
CDR3 length: 11

CDR3 protein: CASSLGTWNTEAFF
J gene: TRBJ1-1
V gene: TRBV7-9
CDR3 length: 14

CDR3 protein: CASRDRGRDEKLFF
J gene: TRBJ1-4
V gene: TRBV19
CDR3 length: 14

CDR3 protein: CASSLGGGRGYEQYF
J gene: TRBJ2-7
V gene: TRBV5-1
CDR3 length: 15

CDR3 protein: CSARDRGSSYNSPLHF
J gene: TRBJ1-6
V gene: TRBV20-1
CDR3 length: 16

CDR3 protein: CASSFEAIPGGTEAFF
J gene: TRBJ1-1
V gene: TRBV12-3/TRBV12-4
CDR3 length: 16

CDR3 protein: CASSTGGDTQYF
J gene: TRBJ2-3
V gene: TRBV7-9
CDR3 length: 12

CDR3 protein: CASSWAASNSPLHF
J gene: TRBJ1-6
V gene: TRBV7-2
CDR3 length: 14

CDR3 protein: CASSPRGLTGELFF
J gene: TRBJ2-2
V gene: TRBV18
CDR3 length: 14

CDR3 protein: CASTVGQGYGYTF
J gene: TRBJ1-2
V gene: TRBV6-1
CDR3 length: 13

CDR3 protein: CASSQDGTGNSPLHF
J gene: TRBJ1-6
V gene: TRBV4-3
CDR3 length: 15

CDR3 protein: CASSGGQGGTGELFF
J gene: TRBJ2-2
V gene: TRBV5-4
CDR3 length: 15

CDR3 protein: CASSHGTGDEQYF
J gene: TRBJ2-7
V gene: TRBV7-2
CDR3 length: 13

CDR3 protein: CASSQTSGELFF
J gene: TRBJ2-2
V gene: TRBV11-2
CDR3 length: 12

CDR3 protein: CASRDTGVSTDTQYF
J gene: TRBJ2-3
V gene: TRBV12-3/TRBV12-4
CDR3 length: 15

CDR3 protein: CASSLEWQTSYNEQFF
J gene: TRBJ2-1
V gene: TRBV12-3/TRBV12-4
CDR3 length: 16

CDR3 protein: CSVTGEETQYF
J gene: TRBJ2-5
V gene: TRBV29-1
CDR3 length: 11

CDR3 protein: CASSPWTPNEVDEQFF
J gene: TRBJ2-1
V gene: TRBV3-1
CDR3 length: 16

CDR3 protein: CASRISFSGLAGDSNEQFF
J gene: TRBJ2-1
V gene: TRBV28
CDR3 length: 19

CDR3 protein: CSAGASGSSHEQYF
J gene: TRBJ2-7
V gene: TRBV20-1
CDR3 length: 14

CDR3 protein: CASSLWGAGQNTEAFF
J gene: TRBJ1-1
V gene: TRBV4-2
CDR3 length: 16

CDR3 protein: CSARDSGRVGETQYF
J gene: TRBJ2-5
V gene: TRBV20-1
CDR3 length: 15

CDR3 protein: CASTLRQGSDTQYF
J gene: TRBJ2-3
V gene: TRBV12-3/TRBV12-4
CDR3 length: 14

CDR3 protein: CASRANQNMNTEAFF
J gene: TRBJ1-1
V gene: TRBV6-1
CDR3 length: 15

CDR3 protein: CASSSDRDNEQFF
J gene: TRBJ2-1
V gene: TRBV11-3
CDR3 length: 13

CDR3 protein: CSARVARYNEQFF
J gene: TRBJ2-1
V gene: TRBV20-1
CDR3 length: 13

CDR3 protein: CASSLGTSGAGGELFF
J gene: TRBJ2-2
V gene: TRBV7-3
CDR3 length: 16

CDR3 protein: CASSYTLGGLRNQPQHF
J gene: TRBJ1-5
V gene: TRBV6-2/TRBV6-3
CDR3 length: 17

CDR3 protein: CSVEAPGDGYTF
J gene: TRBJ1-2
V gene: TRBV29-1
CDR3 length: 12

CDR3 protein: CASRLAGEGAGELFF
J gene: TRBJ2-2
V gene: TRBV6-2/TRBV6-3
CDR3 length: 15

CDR3 protein: CSARDLGEYQETQYF
J gene: TRBJ2-5
V gene: TRBV20-1
CDR3 length: 15

CDR3 protein: CASSAQGGPQETQYF
J gene: TRBJ2-5
V gene: TRBV2
CDR3 length: 15

CDR3 protein: CAISDPGTGWYEQYF
J gene: TRBJ2-7
V gene: TRBV10-3
CDR3 length: 15

CDR3 protein: CATKQDRVATGELFF
J gene: TRBJ2-2
V gene: TRBV19
CDR3 length: 15

CDR3 protein: CASSPTAGRRVLTDTQYF
J gene: TRBJ2-3
V gene: TRBV5-1
CDR3 length: 18

CDR3 protein: CASSLASQGPTDTQYF
J gene: TRBJ2-3
V gene: TRBV5-1
CDR3 length: 16

CDR3 protein: CASSLERATSYNEQFF
J gene: TRBJ2-1
V gene: TRBV7-2
CDR3 length: 16

CDR3 protein: CASSIGWGKADTQYF
J gene: TRBJ2-3
V gene: TRBV19
CDR3 length: 15

CDR3 protein: CASSQLQGGYEQYF
J gene: TRBJ2-7
V gene: TRBV27
CDR3 length: 14